This TCR beta chain was found in a study of blood T cell repertoires in COVID-19. Across the whole study: T cells, B-cell-depleted T cells, or PBMCs supplied cDNA or gDNA.

Clones were read by immunoSEQ multiplex PCR, and TCRdb kept only the in-frame ones, dropping some. The data show 63,000 or so clones, with roughly 86% seen just once and about 4% held by the top ten. The receptor's source is a man in his 70s with active COVID-19. The specimen sequenced was peripheral blood.

The CDR3 spells CATSRDRRAGSEQYF. In nucleotides, the CDR3 is TGTGCCACCAGCAGAGACCGGAGAGCAGGGTCCGAGCAGTACTTC. The genes are TRBV15 and TRBJ2-7; D is possibly TRBD1 (5 bases). V lost 0 bases and J lost 6, with 15 bases in between. Per germline, CDR1 LNHNV and CDR2 YYDKDF (reference sequence). CDR3 length: 15 amino acids.